These 12 T cell receptor beta chains originate from one sample sequenced in a study of shared clonotypes between healthy human individuals. Clones were sequenced by immunoSEQ multiplex PCR, and TCRdb holds only the in-frame ones, with some missing. Of 1.5 million to 1.9 million clones listed, about 98% are singletons. The sequenced sample consisted of naive CD4+ T cells sorted from blood. Subset given: CD45RA+ positively selected. These receptor sequences come from a man under 40 in good health.

This chain uses TRBV11-2 with TRBJ2-7; D possibly corresponds to TRBD1 (5 bases). V was trimmed by 5 bases and J by 2 bases, leaving 19 bases between them. CDR1 SGHAT and CDR2 FQNNGV come from the germline V gene. CDR3 length: 16 amino acids. The CDR3 spells CASSRRQWGITYEQYF. The CDR3 nucleotides read TGTGCCAGCAGCAGGAGACAGTGGGGCATTACCTACGAGCAGTACTTC. The variable domain in full, with the rest retrieved from reference TRBV11-2 and TRBJ2-7, is EAGVAQSPRYKIIEKRQSVAFWCNPISGHATLYWYQQILGQGPKLLIQFQNNGVVDDSQLPKDRFSAERLKGVDSTLKIQPAKLEDSAVYLCASSRRQWGITYEQYFGPGTRLTVT.

This chain joins TRBV4-3 and TRBJ2-3; D is uncertain. The CDR3 loop spans 16 amino acids. Germline V gene sequence: CDR1 LGHNA, CDR2 YSLEER. The V gene lost 0 bases and the J gene lost 2 bases, with 12 bases spanning the gap. CDR3 residues: CASSQDVFSFTDTQYF. In nucleotides, the CDR3 is TGCGCCAGCAGCCAAGATGTGTTCTCTTTCACAGATACGCAGTATTTT.

V is TRBV9 and J is TRBJ2-5; D ambiguous. V lost 0 bases to trimming and J lost 2 bases, with 8 bases between them. The germline V gene encodes CDR1 SGDLS and CDR2 YYNGEE. The CDR3 is 14 residues long. CDR3 nucleotide sequence: TGTGCCAGCAGCGTAGCGTGGCAGCAAGAGACCCAGTACTTC. This codes for CASSVAWQQETQYF.

The chain uses TRBV29-1 and TRBJ1-1; D is uncertain. V lost 4 bases to trimming and J lost 1 base, with 10 bases between them. The germline V gene has CDR1 SQVTM and CDR2 ANQGSEA. The CDR3 contains 13 residues. CDR3 region: CSVGLLPNTEAFF. DNA for the CDR3: TGCAGCGTTGGTCTTTTGCCGAACACTGAAGCTTTCTTT.

V usage is TRBV5-4 and J usage is TRBJ1-1, with a weak D call TRBD1 (6 bases). Germline V gene lookup returns CDR1 SGHNT and CDR2 YYREEE (reference sequence). The CDR3 sequence is 14 residues long. The ends were cut back, 4 bases at V and 0 bases at J, with 10 bases in the middle. The CDR3 bases are TGTGCCAGCAGCGGAGGGGGATTGAACACTGAAGCTTTCTTT. Its protein is CASSGGGLNTEAFF.

The chain has TRBV5-1 and TRBJ2-1, with TRBD2 identical over 10 bases. CDR3 length: 17 amino acids. The J segment lost 5 bases and the V segment lost 4 bases, leaving 12 bases of the junction unmatched. Germline loops: CDR1 SGHRS, CDR2 YFSETQ. The DNA for the CDR3 is TGCGCCAGCAGCCCCCGGGGAGCGGGAGGGCCCGACAATGAGCAGTTCTTC. It specifies CASSPRGAGGPDNEQFF. The full variable domain, in which reference TRBV5-1 and TRBJ2-1 provide the parts outside the CDR3, is KAGVTQTPRYLIKTRGQQVTLSCSPISGHRSVSWYQQTPGQGLQFLFEYFSETQRNKGNFPGRFSGRQFSNSRSEMNVSTLELGDSALYLCASSPRGAGGPDNEQFFGPGTRLTVL.

The chain joins TRBV2 to TRBJ1-4; no reliable D call. Trimming shortened V by 6 bases and J by 8 bases, and 13 bases separated the two germline ends. CDR1 is SNHLY, CDR2 FYNNEI, per germline. The CDR3 is 13 amino acids. In DNA form, the CDR3 reads TGTGCCAGCAGGACTGGATCTATAGAAAAACTGTTTTTT. It specifies CASRTGSIEKLFF.

Turning to this clone: One end of the junction varies from germline; a read error may be responsible. The rearrangement uses TRBV2 and TRBJ1-4; TRBD1 aligns across 12 bases. Germline-derived CDR1 and CDR2 are SNHLY and FYNNEI. There are 14 residues in the CDR3. The CDR3 protein is CASSTGQGAAVKDF. The CDR3 coding sequence is TGTGCCAGCAGTACGGGACAGGGGGCCGCGGTTAAGGATTTT. Looking up the rest from reference TRBV2 and TRBJ1-4 gives the full variable domain: EPEVTQTPSHQVTQMGQEVILRCVPISNHLYFYWYRQILGQKVEFLVSFYNNEISEKSEIFDDQFSVERPDGSNFTLKIRSTKLEDSAMYFCASSTGQGAAVKDFGSGTQLSVL.

V gene TRBV7-2 combines with J gene TRBJ1-6, with D hard to call. The germline gives CDR1 SGHTA, CDR2 FQGNSA. Trimming pared 2 bases from V and 12 bases from J, leaving 8 bases between. This CDR3 is 12 amino acids long. The CDR3: CASSLRTLPLHF. The CDR3 DNA is TGTGCCAGCAGCTTACGGACTTTACCCCTCCACTTT.

In nucleotides, the CDR3 is TGTGCCAGCAGCGCATCCGGGACAGGGGGCTACAGGGATGGCTACACCTTC. This translates into CASSASGTGGYRDGYTF. This sequence joins TRBV7-9 and TRBJ1-2; 12 nucleotides align to TRBD1. Germline V CDR1 and CDR2: SEHNR, FQNEAQ (reference sequence). The CDR3 runs to 17 residues. V lost 5 bases, J lost 6 bases, and 13 bases stayed unmatched.

For this clone: The same CDR3 can be traced to other DNA sequences in this sample. The genes are TRBV5-1 and TRBJ1-2; D is ambiguous. Trimming cost V 0 bases and J 8 bases, with 11 bases left between them. Germline CDR1 SGHRS, CDR2 YFSETQ. CDR3 length: 13 residues. Here the CDR3 reads CASSLEGRYGYTF. The CDR3, as DNA: TGCGCCAGCAGCTTGGAAGGCCGGTACGGCTACACCTTC.

This chain links TRBV15 with TRBJ2-1, with D unresolved. The CDR3 is 13 residues long. Germline CDR1 and CDR2: LNHNV and YYDKDF (reference sequence). Deletions cut 3 bases from V and 8 bases from J, with 11 bases between. The CDR3 bases are TGTGCCACCAGCAGGTTCCCCGGGTATGAGCAGTTCTTC. It encodes CATSRFPGYEQFF.